This T cell receptor (beta chain) was obtained from a study of PD-1 blockade in classical Hodgkin lymphoma. Study results and caveats: The study found that TCR diversity rose significantly by C4D1 in CD4+ but not CD8+ cells.

Regarding this clone: Its antigen is still unknown.

Time point meaning: cycle 4 day 1 (C4D1), after more than 5 weeks of nivolumab. Patients all relapsed after autologous stem cell transplantation, and there was variation in brentuximab vedotin exposure. Sequencing used immunoSEQ multiplex PCR; TCRdb keeps in-frame clones, though not all of them. The sample lists about 90,000 clones; over 75% were seen once. The receptor's source is a human donor with classical Hodgkin lymphoma. Sequenced here: peripheral blood mononuclear cells (PBMCs), sampled before the fourth cycle of nivolumab.

CDR3 nucleotides: TGTGCCAGCAGCTGGACACCACCCCGAAACACCATATATTTT. Its translation: CASSWTPPRNTIYF. The V gene is TRBV7-9, the J gene TRBJ1-3; perhaps TRBD1 as D (5 bases). Germline CDR1 and CDR2: SEHNR and FQNEAQ (reference sequence). CDR3 length: 14 amino acids. V lost 4 bases and J 5 bases, leaving 12 bases between the germline ends.